A selection of T cell receptor beta chains follows, all from one sample in a study of shared clonotypes between healthy human individuals. The data were produced by immunoSEQ multiplex PCR, yet TCRdb's version contains in-frame clones alone and is incomplete. The data show about 2.3 million clones, 85% to 95% seen once. Sequencing input: naive CD4+ T cells from PBMCs. The receptors originated from a man aged 18 to 30 in good health. Some clones in this sample may be carry-over from other donors' samples. The CDR3 runs from the conserved cysteine through the conserved F or W. Each record gives: J gene, clone size, V gene, D gene, CDR3 DNA, CDR3 protein. A D gene is named only where the DNA matches it firmly. Clone sizes are given selectively: once, few, many, or a class where the clone is expanded.

TRBJ2-5 | . | TRBV28 | . | TGTGCCAGCAGTTTATCAGCAGGGCTGGGGGAGACCCAGTACTTC | CASSLSAGLGETQYF
TRBJ1-2 | . | TRBV19 | TRBD1 | TGTGCCAGTAGTGACCCCTTGAGGACAGGGACTGACTATGGCTACACCTTC | CASSDPLRTGTDYGYTF
TRBJ2-2 | . | TRBV21-1 | . | TGTGCCAGCTCCGACAGGGGGCGCAGCGTTACCGGGGAGCTGTTTTTT | CASSDRGRSVTGELFF
TRBJ2-3 | . | TRBV7-8 | . | TGTGCCAGCAGCGTCTCACCGGGAGATACGCAGTATTTT | CASSVSPGDTQYF
TRBJ2-4 | . | TRBV28 | TRBD1 | TGTGCCAGCAGTCATCCCCCCCGACAGGGGCCTGCTTGGGGCATTCAGTACTTC | CASSHPPRQGPAWGIQYF
TRBJ2-3 | . | TRBV29-1 | . | TGCGTCGTTTGGGACCCAGATACGCAGTATTTT | CVVWDPDTQYF
TRBJ2-1 | . | TRBV11-3 | . | TGTGCCAGCAGCTCACCGGCCATCAATGAGCAGTTCTTC | CASSSPAINEQFF
TRBJ2-3 | . | TRBV29-1 | . | TGCAGCGTTGAAGATTCCCCTGGGGGGACGGATACGCAGTATTTT | CSVEDSPGGTDTQYF
TRBJ1-2 | . | TRBV6-1 | . | TGTGCCAGCAGCCCCAGGACCCAGGACTATGGCTACACCTTC | CASSPRTQDYGYTF
TRBJ2-1 | . | TRBV30 | . | TGTGCCTCAACCCGAAGAGGGGAGCAGTTCTTC | CASTRRGEQFF
TRBJ2-7 | . | TRBV18 | TRBD2 | TGTGCCAGCTCACCAAGACTAGCGGGAGGGACCTACGAGCAGTACTTC | CASSPRLAGGTYEQYF
TRBJ2-7 | . | TRBV5-1 | TRBD1 | TGCGCCAGCAGCCGGGACAGGGGGCCCTACGAGCAGTACTTC | CASSRDRGPYEQYF
TRBJ1-3 | . | TRBV29-1 | . | TGCAGCTCTACGGAGATCTCTGGAAACACCATATATTTT | CSSTEISGNTIYF
TRBJ2-1 | . | TRBV19 | . | TGTGCCAGTAGTATTAGGGGGCGGGAGCCCTACAATGAGCAGTTCTTC | CASSIRGREPYNEQFF
TRBJ2-3 | . | TRBV5-1 | . | TGCGCCAGCAGCCTAGGACTTCTCACAGATACGCAGTATTTT | CASSLGLLTDTQYF
TRBJ2-7 | . | TRBV7-2 | . | TGTGCCAGCAGCCTCCGTGCAGGCAGTCCCTACGAGCAGTACTTC | CASSLRAGSPYEQYF
TRBJ1-2 | . | TRBV5-1 | . | TGCGCCAGCAGCCCAGAAATGGCCGCTAACTATGGCTACACCTTC | CASSPEMAANYGYTF
TRBJ1-1 | . | TRBV5-4 | . | TGTGCCAGCAGCTTGGATTCTGACGCCACTGAAGCTTTCTTT | CASSLDSDATEAFF
TRBJ1-3 | . | TRBV30 | . | TGTGCCTGGAGTGTAAATGGAAACACCATATATTTT | CAWSVNGNTIYF
TRBJ1-5 | . | TRBV5-1 | TRBD1 | TGCGCCAGCAGCCCGGGACAGGGGGCAAATCAGCCCCAGCATTTT | CASSPGQGANQPQHF
TRBJ1-1 | . | TRBV4-1 | . | TGCGCCAGCAGCCAATATGGATCGGGGGCTGGCACTGAAGCTTTCTTT | CASSQYGSGAGTEAFF
TRBJ2-7 | . | TRBV28 | . | TGTGCCAGCAGTCGCCCCACCGGCGGTTTTTTCTTC | CASSRPTGGFFF
TRBJ2-7 | once | TRBV13 | . | TGTGCCAGCAGCTTAACGGCGCGGGCCTACGAGCAGTACTTC | CASSLTARAYEQYF
TRBJ1-3 | few | TRBV5-1 | . | TGCGCCAGCAGCTTGGGTGGATCTGGAAACACCATATATTTT | CASSLGGSGNTIYF
TRBJ2-1 | once | TRBV4-1 | . | TGCGCCAGCAGGCAAGGATTAGCCAGGGAAGGGTACAATGAGCAGTTCTTC | CASRQGLAREGYNEQFF
TRBJ1-1 | few | TRBV9 | . | TGTGCCAGCAGCGTAGAGGTAAACACTGAAGCTTTCTTT | CASSVEVNTEAFF
TRBJ1-1 | . | TRBV5-1 | TRBD1 | TGCGCCAGCAGCTTGGCAGGGGGCAACGAAGCTTTCTTT | CASSLAGGNEAFF
TRBJ2-3 | . | TRBV11-2 | . | TGTGCCAGCAGCTTGTATTCTGATACGCAGTATTTT | CASSLYSDTQYF
TRBJ2-1 | . | TRBV28 | TRBD2 | TGTGCCAGCAGCGGGACTAACAATGAGCAGTTCTTC | CASSGTNNEQFF
TRBJ2-2 | . | TRBV2 | . | TGTGCCAGCAGTCTGGAGAACACCGGGGAGCTGTTTTTT | CASSLENTGELFF
TRBJ1-1 | . | TRBV19 | . | TGTGCCAGTAGACTCGGGACACTCGACACTGAAGCTTTCTTT | CASRLGTLDTEAFF
TRBJ2-1 | . | TRBV11-2 | . | TGTGCCAGCAGCTCCGCCAGGGGGGAGGTGGAGTTCTTC | CASSSARGEVEFF
TRBJ2-7 | . | TRBV7-9 | . | TGTGCCAGCAGCTTAGGTAGGGGGGCCTTGTACGAGCAGTACTTC | CASSLGRGALYEQYF
TRBJ2-7 | . | TRBV28 | TRBD1 | TGTGCCAGCAGCGACAGGGGGAGTCCCTACGAGCAGTACTTC | CASSDRGSPYEQYF
TRBJ1-1 | . | TRBV5-1 | TRBD1 | TGCGCCAGCAGCCCCGGGACAGGGGGACCGAACACTGAAGCTTTCTTT | CASSPGTGGPNTEAFF
TRBJ1-2 | . | TRBV4-3 | TRBD1 | TGCGCCAGCAGCCAACGGCAGGGATGGACAGGCCATGGCTACACCTTC | CASSQRQGWTGHGYTF
TRBJ1-2 | . | TRBV6-5 | . | TGTGCCAGCTCTGAGGTACAGTACTATGGCTACACCTTC | CASSEVQYYGYTF
TRBJ1-2 | . | TRBV6-5 | . | TGTGCCAGCAGTGAATCAGCGCGGGCTGGCTACACCTTC | CASSESARAGYTF
TRBJ2-3 | . | TRBV7-9 | . | TGTGCCAGCAGCTTAATTCTGGGGAACACAGATACGCAGTATTTT | CASSLILGNTDTQYF
TRBJ2-2 | . | TRBV5-4 | TRBD1 | TGTGCCAGCCGCACAGGGACAGGGGATGCCGGGGAGCTGTTTTTT | CASRTGTGDAGELFF
TRBJ1-1 | once | TRBV7-2 | . | TGTGCCAGCAGCCTCGCAGGAGGGAGCACTGAAGCTTTCTTT | CASSLAGGSTEAFF
TRBJ1-4 | . | TRBV30 | . | TGTGCCTGGAGTCGGGTCGCAACTAATGAAAAACTGTTTTTT | CAWSRVATNEKLFF
TRBJ2-3 | . | TRBV5-1 | TRBD2 | TGCGCCAGCAGCCCCGGACTAGCGGGAGGGCCCAGCACAGATACGCAGTATTTT | CASSPGLAGGPSTDTQYF
TRBJ1-2 | . | TRBV19 | . | TGTGCCAGTAGTATTGGCAGGAACCCGTCTAACTATGGCTACACCTTC | CASSIGRNPSNYGYTF
TRBJ2-1 | . | TRBV9 | . | TGTGCCAGCAGCGTAGAACCCCCCGGTCCCCATGAGCAGTTCTTC | CASSVEPPGPHEQFF
TRBJ1-1 | . | TRBV29-1 | TRBD1 | TGCAGCGGAAAGACAGGGGCGAACACTGAAGCTTTCTTT | CSGKTGANTEAFF
TRBJ1-3 | . | TRBV28 | . | TGTGCCAGCAGTTTTGCCCCCTTTTCTGGAAACACCATATATTTT | CASSFAPFSGNTIYF
TRBJ1-2 | . | TRBV28 | TRBD1 | TGTGCCAGCAGCCGGGACAGCTATGGCTACACCTTC | CASSRDSYGYTF
TRBJ2-5 | . | TRBV9 | TRBD1 | TGTGCCAGCAGCCCTTCCCCCGGGACAGGTCATTGGACTACCCGTAAAGAGACCCAGTACTTC | CASSPSPGTGHWTTRKETQYF
TRBJ2-7 | . | TRBV11-1 | TRBD2 | TGTGCCAGCAGCTTAGGACTAGCGGGAGCCTACGAGCAGTACTTC | CASSLGLAGAYEQYF
TRBJ1-1 | . | TRBV19 | . | TGTGCCAGTAGCCAGGGCCCCGAGGCTTTCTTT | CASSQGPEAFF
TRBJ2-7 | . | TRBV2 | . | TGTGCCAGCAGTGTGGGACGCTCCTACGAGCAGTACTTC | CASSVGRSYEQYF
TRBJ2-7 | . | TRBV19 | TRBD1 | TGTGCCAGTAGCAGGGGACAGGGCTCCTACGAGCAGTACTTC | CASSRGQGSYEQYF
TRBJ1-1 | . | TRBV28 | . | TGTGCCAGCAGTTTTTTGGGAACATGGGGGATTACTGAAGCTTTCTTT | CASSFLGTWGITEAFF
TRBJ2-2 | . | TRBV28 | TRBD2 | TGTGCCAGCAGTTCCCCGTCCGGGACTAGTGATACCGGGGAGCTGTTTTTT | CASSSPSGTSDTGELFF
TRBJ2-7 | . | TRBV9 | . | TGTGCCAGCAGCGCAACCGGGACTGCCATTTACGAGCAGTACTTC | CASSATGTAIYEQYF
TRBJ2-5 | . | TRBV30 | . | TGTGCCTGGGCTGAAGAAGAGACCCAGTACTTC | CAWAEEETQYF